These 9 T cell receptor beta chains were all obtained from the same sample, sequenced in a study of glioma-infiltrating T cells. TCR alpha and beta CDR3 regions were amplified from RNA using iRepertoire nested multiplex PCR. Via MiXCR, TCRdb re-called the multiplex PCR reads, giving one row per CDR3 protein. The repertoire holds 400,000 or so distinct CDR3 sequences, with approximately 42% as singletons. Sequencing used glioma tissue, nonneoplastic brain tissue, or PBMCs (not recorded which). These receptors were taken from a human donor with low-grade glioma or glioblastoma, undergoing nonglioma brain surgery, or in good health (not recorded which).

The rearrangement joins TRBV5-4 to TRBJ1-1; no clear D. Germline CDR1 and CDR2: SGHNT and YYREEE (reference sequence). This CDR3 has 11 amino acids. The ends were cut back, 0 bases at V and 9 bases at J, with 6 bases in the middle. In nucleotides, the CDR3 is TGTGCCAGCAGCTTGGCCGGAAAAGCTTTCTTT. It specifies CASSLAGKAFF.

The J gene is TRBJ1-2, the V gene TRBV10-3; a possible D gene is TRBD1 (5 bases). The CDR3 spans 14 residues. Germline-derived CDR1 and CDR2 are ENHRY and SYGVKD. Trimming pared 0 bases from V and 0 bases from J, leaving 5 bases between. This chain's CDR3 is CAISESTANYGYTF. In nucleotides, the CDR3 is TGTGCCATCAGTGAGTCGACAGCTAACTATGGCTACACCTTC.

The sample holds one count of this clonotype. A read error may explain this, as a much larger clone is one base away. The chain is built from TRBV27 and TRBJ2-2; weak D call: TRBD2 (5 bases). The germline gives CDR1 MNHEY, CDR2 SMNVEV (reference sequence). The CDR3 loop spans 15 amino acids. The CDR3 DNA follows: TGTGCCAGCAGTTTAGGGGTCCTTTCCACCGGGGAGCTGTCTTTT. Encoded protein: CASSLGVLSTGELSF.

In its sample, this clonotype was seen many times. The chain links TRBV28 to TRBJ1-1, with 7 bases aligning to TRBD1. The CDR3 spans 13 residues. Germline loops: CDR1 MDHEN, CDR2 SYDVKM. The DNA of the CDR3 is TGTCGATACACAGGGGAGCCGAACACTGAAGCTTTCTTT. Protein: CRYTGEPNTEAFF.

There are many counts of this clonotype. The chain links TRBV20-1 to TRBJ2-5, with 7 bases matching TRBD1. The CDR3 consists of 14 residues. Germline assignment: CDR1 DFQATT and CDR2 SNEGSKA (reference sequence). Germline trimming cut 0 bases from V and 4 bases from J; bases unmatched to any gene: 5. The CDR3 region is CSARDPQGVETQYF. Written as DNA, the CDR3 is TGCAGTGCTAGAGATCCCCAGGGGGTAGAGACCCAGTACTTC.

The gene calls are TRBV27 and TRBJ2-2, with 11 bases lining up with TRBD2. The V segment lost 1 base and the J segment 3 bases; nucleotides outside the gene matches: 1. This CDR3 is built from 16 residues. Germline values: CDR1 MNHEY, CDR2 SMNVEV (reference sequence). The CDR3 here is CASSLLAGGDTGELFF. CDR3 sequence (DNA): TGTGCCAGCAGTTTATTAGCGGGAGGGGACACCGGGGAGCTGTTTTTT.

There are a few counts of this clonotype. The chain has TRBV28 and TRBJ1-6; D uncertain. Trimming took off 6 bases at V and 6 bases at J, with 9 bases between the two ends. This CDR3 is 13 amino acids long. Germline loops: CDR1 MDHEN, CDR2 SYDVKM. CDR3 nucleotide sequence: TGTGCCAGCAGCCGGGCCCCTAATTCACCCCTCCACTTT. Translating it yields CASSRAPNSPLHF.

The rearrangement uses TRBV28 and TRBJ2-7; D unclear. Per germline, CDR1 MDHEN and CDR2 SYDVKM. Trimming removed 6 bases from V and 3 bases from J, with 12 bases in between. This CDR3 has 13 amino acids. For the CDR3, the DNA is TGTGCCAGCAGGAGGTCCTCCCTCTACGAGCAGTACTTC. This sequence encodes CASRRSSLYEQYF.

The genes are TRBV7-2 and TRBJ1-3; the D is unclear. CDR1 and CDR2 (germline): SGHTA, FQGNSA. The length of the CDR3 is 16 residues. V lost 1 base and J 0 bases, leaving 10 bases between the germline ends. This CDR3 is CASSLGEAYSGNTIYF. In DNA form, the CDR3 reads TGTGCCAGCAGCTTAGGGGAGGCATACTCTGGAAACACCATATATTTT.